The source of this T cell receptor (beta chain) is a study of circulating CD8 cells and anti-PD-1 response in melanoma. Four subsets defined by PD-1 and/or TIGIT were sorted from live CD3+CD8+TCRalphabeta+ cells. Using approximately 15 ng of total RNA, TCR libraries were made with the QIAseq Immune Repertoire TCR panel. TCRdb analysed the reads with MiXCR anew, one entry per CDR3 protein. The sample lists fewer than 650 distinct CDR3 sequences, about 9.9% occurring once. V was clipped by 6 bases and J by 5 bases, with 10 bases between them. Germline CDR1 and CDR2: MDHEN and SYDVKM. This CDR3 is 12 amino acids long.

The V and J genes are TRBV28 and TRBJ2-5; possible D gene TRBD2, 5 bases. This clonotype was sampled from a human donor with melanoma. Sequencing used CD8+ T cells from PBMCs, obtained at baseline or after one month of anti-PD-1 therapy (not recorded which). CDR3 sequence: CASSGWEETQYF. CDR3 DNA sequence: TGTGCCAGCAGCGGGTGGGAGGAGACCCAGTACTTC.